Listed below are T cell receptor beta chains from one sample, sequenced in a study of T cells in Graves' hyperthyroidism and ophthalmopathy. TCRdb redid the calling of the multiplex PCR reads with MiXCR, one entry per CDR3 protein. The repertoire includes around 97,000 distinct CDR3 sequences, roughly 50% of them detected once, and under 30% sits in the top ten. Sequenced: blood. Every receptor here comes from a man between 40 and 49 years old with Graves' hyperthyroidism. The CDR3 runs from the conserved cysteine through the conserved F or W. Fields, in order: J gene, V gene, D gene, clone size, CDR3 protein, CDR3 DNA. The D gene is left open where the match is weak. Expanded clones are given a class, and other clones once, few, many or no size at all.

j_gene: TRBJ1-1; v_gene: TRBV6-4; d_gene: NA; abundance: once; CDR3aa: CASSVSPGVYFEAFF; CDR3nt: TGTGCCAGCAGTGTCTCCCCCGGGGTCTACTTTGAAGCTTTCTTT
j_gene: TRBJ1-5; v_gene: TRBV29-1; d_gene: NA; abundance: NA; CDR3aa: CSVEGQRVGNEHF; CDR3nt: TGCAGCGTTGAGGGGCAGCGGGTGGGGAATGAGCATTTT
j_gene: TRBJ1-1; v_gene: TRBV7-9; d_gene: TRBD1; abundance: NA; CDR3aa: CASSLAAGGASAFF; CDR3nt: TGTGCCAGCAGCTTAGCGGCAGGGGGCGCGTCTGCTTTCTTT
j_gene: TRBJ2-7; v_gene: TRBV9; d_gene: NA; abundance: many; CDR3aa: CASSPFGGVAYEQYF; CDR3nt: TGTGCCAGCAGCCCTTTCGGGGGAGTGGCCTACGAGCAGTACTTC
j_gene: TRBJ1-4; v_gene: TRBV7-8; d_gene: NA; abundance: many; CDR3aa: CASSLVGRKLTPGDEKLFF; CDR3nt: TGTGCCAGCAGCTTAGTGGGACGGAAACTGACTCCCGGGGATGAAAAACTGTTTTTT
j_gene: TRBJ1-1; v_gene: TRBV10-3; d_gene: TRBD1; abundance: NA; CDR3aa: CATIGQGNTEAFF; CDR3nt: TGTGCCACCATTGGACAGGGGAACACTGAAGCTTTCTTT
j_gene: TRBJ2-7; v_gene: TRBV19; d_gene: TRBD1; abundance: many; CDR3aa: CASNQDRDYEQYF; CDR3nt: TGTGCCAGTAATCAGGACAGGGACTACGAGCAGTACTTC
j_gene: TRBJ2-2; v_gene: TRBV7-2; d_gene: NA; abundance: many; CDR3aa: CASSFSQGGAGELFF; CDR3nt: TGTGCCAGCAGCTTTTCACAGGGAGGCGCCGGGGAGCTGTTTTTT
j_gene: TRBJ2-1; v_gene: TRBV12-3/TRBV12-4; d_gene: TRBD2; abundance: many; CDR3aa: CASSIAGTSNEQFF; CDR3nt: TGTGCCAGCAGCATAGCCGGGACTAGTAACGAGCAGTTCTTC
j_gene: TRBJ2-5; v_gene: TRBV2; d_gene: TRBD2; abundance: NA; CDR3aa: CTSSGTSGQETQYF; CDR3nt: TGTACCAGCAGTGGGACTAGCGGCCAAGAGACCCAGTACTTC
j_gene: TRBJ2-5; v_gene: TRBV6-5; d_gene: TRBD2; abundance: once; CDR3aa: CASSRTRSRVTQYF; CDR3nt: TGTGCTAGCAGCCGGACTAGATCCAGAGTGACCCAGTACTTC
j_gene: TRBJ1-3; v_gene: TRBV7-8; d_gene: TRBD1; abundance: many; CDR3aa: CASSYATGQSSGNTIYF; CDR3nt: TGTGCCAGCAGTTACGCGACAGGGCAGAGCTCTGGAAACACCATATATTTT
j_gene: TRBJ2-1; v_gene: TRBV29-1; d_gene: TRBD2; abundance: NA; CDR3aa: CSVELAGEGYNEQFF; CDR3nt: TGCAGCGTCGAACTAGCGGGAGAAGGATACAATGAGCAGTTCTTC
j_gene: TRBJ2-7; v_gene: TRBV6-2/TRBV6-3; d_gene: NA; abundance: many; CDR3aa: CASSSTRQVHF; CDR3nt: TGTGCCAGCAGTTCAACCCGACAGGTCCACTTC
j_gene: TRBJ1-2; v_gene: TRBV2; d_gene: NA; abundance: many; CDR3aa: CASGSAQGYGYTF; CDR3nt: TGTGCCAGCGGGAGCGCGCAGGGCTATGGCTACACCTTC
j_gene: TRBJ2-3; v_gene: TRBV9; d_gene: NA; abundance: NA; CDR3aa: CASSVYEGSWSTDTQYF; CDR3nt: TGTGCCAGCAGCGTATATGAGGGGAGCTGGAGCACAGATACGCAGTATTTT
j_gene: TRBJ1-1; v_gene: TRBV20-1; d_gene: TRBD1; abundance: many; CDR3aa: CSARGQGRSEAFF; CDR3nt: TGCAGTGCCCGGGGACAGGGGCGCTCTGAAGCTTTCTTT
j_gene: TRBJ2-5; v_gene: TRBV11-3; d_gene: NA; abundance: NA; CDR3aa: CASSSPRQETQYF; CDR3nt: TGTGCCAGCAGCTCACCCAGGCAAGAGACCCAGTACTTC
j_gene: TRBJ2-7; v_gene: TRBV10-1; d_gene: TRBD2; abundance: NA; CDR3aa: CASSYGTSGRYEQYF; CDR3nt: TGCGCCAGCAGCTACGGGACTAGCGGGAGATACGAGCAGTACTTC
j_gene: TRBJ2-1; v_gene: TRBV7-8; d_gene: TRBD2; abundance: many; CDR3aa: CASSLAKVAGLNEQFF; CDR3nt: TGTGCCAGCAGCTTAGCTAAGGTAGCGGGATTAAATGAGCAGTTCTTC
j_gene: TRBJ1-2; v_gene: TRBV3-2; d_gene: NA; abundance: NA; CDR3aa: CASSQEGACGYTF; CDR3nt: TGTGCCAGCAGCCAAGAAGGAGCCTGTGGCTACACCTTC
j_gene: TRBJ1-1; v_gene: TRBV4-2; d_gene: NA; abundance: many; CDR3aa: CASSQDFAGNTEAFF; CDR3nt: TGTGCCAGCAGCCAAGATTTCGCAGGAAACACTGAAGCTTTCTTT
j_gene: TRBJ2-5; v_gene: TRBV7-3; d_gene: TRBD1; abundance: few; CDR3aa: CASSLGQAQETQYF; CDR3nt: TGTGCCAGCAGCCTTGGACAGGCCCAAGAGACCCAGTACTTC
j_gene: TRBJ2-5; v_gene: TRBV5-1; d_gene: TRBD1; abundance: many; CDR3aa: CASSRQGAFQTQYF; CDR3nt: TGCGCCAGCAGCCGACAGGGGGCTTTTCAGACCCAGTACTTC
j_gene: TRBJ2-2; v_gene: TRBV7-3; d_gene: NA; abundance: many; CDR3aa: CASSLLPGGELFF; CDR3nt: TGTGCCAGCAGCTTACTACCGGGCGGGGAGCTGTTTTTT
j_gene: TRBJ1-3; v_gene: TRBV7-2; d_gene: TRBD1; abundance: NA; CDR3aa: CASSRTGGFGNTIYF; CDR3nt: TGTGCCAGCAGCAGGACAGGGGGCTTTGGAAACACCATATATTTT
j_gene: TRBJ1-4; v_gene: TRBV5-1; d_gene: NA; abundance: many; CDR3aa: CASSDPFEKLFF; CDR3nt: TGCGCCAGCAGCGACCCATTTGAAAAACTGTTTTTT
j_gene: TRBJ1-2; v_gene: TRBV5-2; d_gene: NA; abundance: NA; CDR3aa: CASNGANYGYTF; CDR3nt: TGTGCCAGCAACGGGGCGAACTATGGCTACACCTTC
j_gene: TRBJ2-3; v_gene: TRBV28; d_gene: NA; abundance: NA; CDR3aa: CASSTLTGIGTDTQYF; CDR3nt: TGTGCCAGCAGTACCCTAACAGGGATTGGAACAGATACGCAGTATTTT
j_gene: TRBJ1-5; v_gene: TRBV24-1; d_gene: NA; abundance: many; CDR3aa: CATSDASNQPQHF; CDR3nt: TGTGCCACCAGTGATGCAAGCAATCAGCCCCAGCATTTT
j_gene: TRBJ1-4; v_gene: TRBV19; d_gene: NA; abundance: many; CDR3aa: CASRRTATNEKLFF; CDR3nt: TGTGCCAGTAGGCGGACAGCCACTAATGAAAAACTGTTTTTT
j_gene: TRBJ2-1; v_gene: TRBV7-3; d_gene: TRBD2; abundance: NA; CDR3aa: CASSLLLAGNNEQFF; CDR3nt: TGTGCCAGCAGCCTCCTATTAGCGGGGAACAATGAGCAGTTCTTC
j_gene: TRBJ1-1; v_gene: TRBV2; d_gene: NA; abundance: NA; CDR3aa: CASSGRRSYNEAFF; CDR3nt: TGTGCCAGCAGTGGACGGAGGTCCTACAATGAAGCTTTCTTT
j_gene: TRBJ1-1; v_gene: TRBV2; d_gene: NA; abundance: many; CDR3aa: CASRFQGYTEAFF; CDR3nt: TGTGCCAGCAGATTCCAGGGCTACACTGAAGCTTTCTTT
j_gene: TRBJ2-7; v_gene: TRBV2; d_gene: NA; abundance: many; CDR3aa: CASSLQPGSYEQYF; CDR3nt: TGTGCCAGCAGTCTCCAACCGGGAAGCTACGAGCAGTACTTC
j_gene: TRBJ1-2; v_gene: TRBV20-1; d_gene: NA; abundance: many; CDR3aa: CSARDTQPRSYGYTF; CDR3nt: TGCAGTGCTAGAGATACCCAACCCCGGAGCTATGGCTACACCTTC
j_gene: TRBJ2-3; v_gene: TRBV7-2; d_gene: NA; abundance: many; CDR3aa: CASSLGAFTDTQYF; CDR3nt: TGTGCCAGCAGCCTAGGGGCGTTCACAGATACGCAGTATTTT
j_gene: TRBJ2-2; v_gene: TRBV5-4; d_gene: TRBD1; abundance: NA; CDR3aa: CASSFYRGNTGELFF; CDR3nt: TGTGCCAGCAGCTTTTACAGGGGTAACACCGGGGAGCTGTTTTTT
j_gene: TRBJ1-2; v_gene: TRBV28; d_gene: NA; abundance: few; CDR3aa: CASSLKRSYGYTF; CDR3nt: TGTGCCAGCAGTTTAAAGAGATCCTATGGCTACACCTTC
j_gene: TRBJ1-5; v_gene: TRBV4-1; d_gene: NA; abundance: many; CDR3aa: CASSQDGTRLEPQHF; CDR3nt: TGCGCCAGCAGCCAAGATGGAACCCGCCTGGAGCCCCAGCATTTT
j_gene: TRBJ1-1; v_gene: TRBV6-5; d_gene: NA; abundance: many; CDR3aa: CASRAGTPMNTEAFF; CDR3nt: TGTGCCAGCAGGGCGGGGACACCCATGAACACTGAAGCTTTCTTT
j_gene: TRBJ2-1; v_gene: TRBV7-9; d_gene: NA; abundance: many; CDR3aa: CASSLAGSHQGNEQFF; CDR3nt: TGTGCCAGCAGCTTAGCTGGCAGCCACCAGGGAAATGAGCAGTTCTTC
j_gene: TRBJ2-1; v_gene: TRBV29-1; d_gene: NA; abundance: once; CDR3aa: CSVEICASSQGPDGQFF; CDR3nt: NA
j_gene: TRBJ1-2; v_gene: TRBV6-6; d_gene: TRBD1; abundance: many; CDR3aa: CASSQGEGYTF; CDR3nt: TGTGCCAGCAGTCAGGGGGAGGGCTACACCTTC
j_gene: TRBJ2-7; v_gene: TRBV6-1; d_gene: NA; abundance: many; CDR3aa: CASRVRVGEQYF; CDR3nt: TGTGCCAGCAGGGTTAGGGTGGGCGAGCAGTACTTC
j_gene: TRBJ2-1; v_gene: TRBV7-6; d_gene: NA; abundance: once; CDR3aa: CASSVMEQRYNEQFF; CDR3nt: TGTGCCAGCAGCGTAATGGAGCAGCGATACAATGAGCAGTTCTTC
j_gene: TRBJ2-3; v_gene: TRBV5-1; d_gene: TRBD1; abundance: many; CDR3aa: CASSLGGQGGTDTQYF; CDR3nt: TGCGCCAGCAGCTTGGGCGGGCAGGGGGGCACAGATACGCAGTATTTT
j_gene: TRBJ2-7; v_gene: TRBV5-1; d_gene: NA; abundance: NA; CDR3aa: CASNSQGGSSYEQYF; CDR3nt: TGCGCCAGCAACTCACAGGGAGGGAGCTCCTACGAGCAGTACTTC
j_gene: TRBJ2-5; v_gene: TRBV6-2/TRBV6-3; d_gene: NA; abundance: many; CDR3aa: CASSSNSQETQYF; CDR3nt: TGTGCCAGCAGTTCGAACAGCCAAGAGACCCAGTACTTC
j_gene: TRBJ2-3; v_gene: TRBV5-6; d_gene: TRBD1; abundance: NA; CDR3aa: CASSSGTGSTDTQYF; CDR3nt: TGTGCCAGCAGCTCCGGGACAGGGAGCACTGATACGCAGTATTTT